Listed below are T cell receptor beta chains from one sample, sequenced in a study of PD-L1 blockade in urothelial cancer. Generated by immunoSEQ multiplex PCR, the TCRdb table keeps only in-frame clones and is missing some. Here the sample spans approximately 34,000 clones, 80% to 90% being singletons. The specimen was PBMCs, collected around atezolizumab (anti-PD-L1) treatment. Every receptor here comes from a man in his sixties with urothelial cancer. CDR3s include the opening cysteine and the closing phenylalanine or tryptophan. The order of the fields is clone size, D gene, V gene, J gene, CDR3 protein, CDR3 DNA. The D gene is left open where the match is weak. The size entry is marked missing in some rows and otherwise reads once, few, many or a size class.

once	-	TRBV7-8	TRBJ2-7	CASSLEDRTYEQYF	TGTGCCAGCAGCTTAGAAGACAGGACCTACGAGCAGTACTTC
-	-	TRBV29-1	TRBJ1-1	CSVDPERNTEAFF	TGCAGCGTTGATCCAGAGCGGAACACTGAAGCTTTCTTT
-	-	TRBV5-4	TRBJ2-3	CASSLSSDTQYF	TGTGCCAGCAGCTTGTCCTCAGATACGCAGTATTTT
few	TRBD1	TRBV7-6	TRBJ2-3	CASSLGPDRERTDTQYF	TGTGCCAGCAGCTTGGGGCCTGACAGGGAACGCACAGATACGCAGTATTTT
-	TRBD2	TRBV18	TRBJ2-7	CASSASGTSGRGGYGEQYF	TGTGCCAGCTCAGCATCCGGGACTAGCGGGAGGGGGGGGTACGGCGAGCAGTACTTC
-	-	TRBV9	TRBJ2-2	CASSVAGGGLYSGELFF	TGTGCCAGCAGCGTAGCTGGGGGAGGCCTTTATTCCGGGGAGCTGTTTTTT
few	-	TRBV29-1	TRBJ1-5	CGAESGHSNQPQHF	TGCGGCGCTGAAAGCGGGCACTCCAATCAGCCCCAGCATTTT
-	-	TRBV5-8	TRBJ2-5	CASREGLFQETQYF	TGTGCCAGCAGAGAGGGACTGTTCCAAGAGACCCAGTACTTC
-	TRBD1	TRBV18	TRBJ2-3	CASSNRGSSTDTQYF	TGTGCCAGCTCAAACAGGGGATCTAGCACAGATACGCAGTATTTT
-	TRBD1	TRBV4-2	TRBJ1-1	CASSPGTGWNTEAFF	TGTGCCAGCAGCCCCGGGACAGGGTGGAACACTGAAGCTTTCTTT
-	TRBD1	TRBV2	TRBJ2-7	CASRTGQGVYEQYF	TGTGCCAGCAGGACGGGACAGGGGGTGTACGAGCAGTACTTC
-	-	TRBV5-6	TRBJ1-2	CASSLQQGVVGNYGYTF	TGTGCCAGCAGCTTACAACAGGGCGTGGTGGGGAACTATGGCTACACCTTC
-	TRBD1	TRBV14	TRBJ1-6	CASSHRDRASPLHF	TGTGCCAGCAGCCACCGGGACAGGGCTTCACCCCTCCACTTT
-	-	TRBV9	TRBJ1-2	CASSVALRDGYTF	TGTGCCAGCAGCGTAGCCCTCAGGGATGGCTACACCTTC
once	TRBD2	TRBV9	TRBJ2-3	CASSPLSGIADTQYF	TGTGCCAGCAGCCCCTTGAGCGGGATCGCAGATACGCAGTATTTT
-	TRBD1	TRBV7-2	TRBJ1-2	CASSHTGQPFSYGYTF	TGTGCCAGCAGCCATACGGGACAGCCATTCTCCTATGGCTACACCTTC
-	-	TRBV6-6	TRBJ1-4	CASSRDATNEKLFF	TGTGCCAGCAGTCGGGATGCAACTAATGAAAAACTGTTTTTT
-	-	TRBV11-3	TRBJ2-2	CASSPRNTGELFF	TGTGCCAGCAGCCCGCGTAACACCGGGGAGCTGTTTTTT
-	-	TRBV4-1	TRBJ2-7	CASSQGRLVNPSYEQYF	TGCGCCAGCAGCCAAGGGCGGTTGGTAAACCCCTCCTACGAGCAGTACTTC
once	-	TRBV5-1	TRBJ1-1	CASSLGGGQVSHEAFF	TGCGCCAGCAGCTTGGGGGGAGGGCAGGTAAGCCATGAAGCTTTCTTT
-	TRBD2	TRBV2	TRBJ2-1	CASSIPSGSLFF	TGTGCCAGCAGTATTCCTAGCGGGAGCCTGTTCTTC
-	TRBD2	TRBV7-6	TRBJ2-1	CASSFPDSGPNGNEQFF	TGTGCCAGCAGCTTTCCGGATAGCGGGCCGAACGGCAATGAGCAGTTCTTC
-	TRBD1	TRBV7-2	TRBJ2-1	CASSFDRGSYNEQFF	TGTGCCAGCAGCTTCGACAGGGGTTCCTACAATGAGCAGTTCTTC
few	TRBD2	TRBV4-1	TRBJ2-1	CASSQESGTSGYNEQFF	TGCGCCAGCAGCCAGGAATCCGGGACTAGCGGATACAATGAGCAGTTCTTC
-	-	TRBV2	TRBJ2-2	CASSRAGSNTGELFF	TGTGCCAGCAGTCGGGCGGGGTCGAACACCGGGGAGCTGTTTTTT
-	-	TRBV5-1	TRBJ2-7	CASSSQGSYEQYF	TGCGCCAGCAGCTCACAGGGTTCCTACGAGCAGTACTTC
few	-	TRBV28	TRBJ2-7	CASSLSGRGSEQYF	TGTGCCAGCAGTTTATCGGGGAGGGGGAGTGAGCAGTACTTC
-	TRBD1	TRBV6-6	TRBJ1-4	CASSQNGQGGEKLFF	TGTGCCAGCAGTCAAAACGGACAGGGGGGGGAAAAACTGTTTTTT
-	-	TRBV15	TRBJ2-7	CATSRGVRSDEQYF	TGTGCCACCAGCAGAGGTGTCAGATCCGACGAGCAGTACTTC